This T cell receptor beta chain was documented in a study of blood T cells in healthy people across ages. Study context: Capture via template switching afforded approximately one barcoded beta molecule per two T cells. Study conclusions and caveats: Age advanced and TCR beta diversity per million T cells fell, roughly linearly.

In its sample, this clonotype was seen once. Antigen unknown. It was with a sample-barcoded 5' primer and a J-beta primer mix that a second PCR of roughly 7 to 12 cycles was run. Every individual sample yielded 2.5 million or more paired-end reads (each containing CDR3). MiXCR, applied by TCRdb to the 5' RACE reads, yields one record per CDR3 protein. The repertoire holds about 800,000 distinct CDR3 sequences, with 20% to 25% as singletons. Germline CDR1 SGHRS, CDR2 YFSETQ. This CDR3 comprises 16 residues. After removal of 3 bases from V and 7 bases from J, the junction contained 12 bases not matched to a gene. The sample also formed part of further work on T cells of mothers and their children.

Input material: blood. This TCR derives from a boy aged 5 to 17 in good health. The chain couples TRBV5-1 to TRBJ2-1; TRBD2 matches 8 bases. This CDR3 is CASSSTGRGGLNEQFF. CDR3 in DNA: TGCGCCAGCAGCTCCACTGGTCGGGGGGGCCTGAATGAGCAGTTCTTC.